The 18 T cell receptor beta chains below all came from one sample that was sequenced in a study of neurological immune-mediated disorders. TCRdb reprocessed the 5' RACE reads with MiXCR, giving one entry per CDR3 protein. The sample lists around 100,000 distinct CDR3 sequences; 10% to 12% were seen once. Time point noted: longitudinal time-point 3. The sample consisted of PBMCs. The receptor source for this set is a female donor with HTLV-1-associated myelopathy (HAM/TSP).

CDR3 region: CASSQDPGGYTF. CDR3 in DNA: TGCGCCAGCAGCCAAGATCCGGGTGGCTACACCTTC. V usage is TRBV4-1 and J usage is TRBJ1-2; no reliable D call. The CDR3 runs 12 residues. CDR1 and CDR2 (germline): MGHRA, YSYEKL. The V end was cut by 0 bases, the J end by 7 bases, with 6 bases between.

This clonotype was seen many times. This chain's CDR3 is CASSLNDRNTEAFF. The CDR3 DNA follows: TGTGCCAGCAGCTTAAATGACAGGAACACTGAAGCTTTCTTT. The chain links TRBV9 to TRBJ1-1, with a weak D call TRBD1 (5 bases). The CDR3 has 14 residues. Deletions cut 4 bases from V and 1 base from J, with 11 bases between. Germline V gene lookup returns CDR1 SGDLS and CDR2 YYNGEE. Together with reference TRBV9 and TRBJ1-1, the CDR3 gives the full variable domain: DSGVTQTPKHLITATGQRVTLRCSPRSGDLSVYWYQQSLDQGLQFLIQYYNGEERAKGNILERFSAQQFPDLHSELNLSSLELGDSALYFCASSLNDRNTEAFFGQGTRLTVV.

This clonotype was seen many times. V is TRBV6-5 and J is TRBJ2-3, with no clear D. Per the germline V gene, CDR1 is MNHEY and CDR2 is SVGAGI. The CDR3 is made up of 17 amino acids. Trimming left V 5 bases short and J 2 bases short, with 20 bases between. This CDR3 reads CASSGSLKGFPTDTQYF. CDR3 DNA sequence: TGTGCCAGCAGTGGCTCCCTCAAGGGTTTTCCCACAGATACGCAGTATTTT.

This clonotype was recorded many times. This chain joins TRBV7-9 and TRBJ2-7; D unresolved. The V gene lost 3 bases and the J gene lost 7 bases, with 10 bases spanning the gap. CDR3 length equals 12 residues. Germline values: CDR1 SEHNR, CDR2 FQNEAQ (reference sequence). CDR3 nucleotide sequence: TGTGCCAGCAGCTTGTCGGTCGGGGAGCAGTACTTC. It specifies CASSLSVGEQYF.

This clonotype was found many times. For the CDR3, the DNA is TGTGCCACCAGTGATCCGACCGGGCCTCCGGCCAATGAGCAGTTCTTC. Its translation: CATSDPTGPPANEQFF. V gene TRBV24-1 combines with J gene TRBJ2-1, with unresolved D. Germline V gene sequence: CDR1 KGHDR, CDR2 SFDVKD. V lost 3 bases and J lost 6, with 17 bases in between. The CDR3 covers 16 residues.

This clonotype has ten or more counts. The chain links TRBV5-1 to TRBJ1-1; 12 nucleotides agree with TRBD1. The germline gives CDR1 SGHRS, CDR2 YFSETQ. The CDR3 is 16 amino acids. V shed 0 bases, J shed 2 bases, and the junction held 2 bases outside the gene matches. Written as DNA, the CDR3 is TGCGCCAGCAGCTTGGTGGGGACAGGGGGCAACACTGAAGCTTTCTTT. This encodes CASSLVGTGGNTEAFF.

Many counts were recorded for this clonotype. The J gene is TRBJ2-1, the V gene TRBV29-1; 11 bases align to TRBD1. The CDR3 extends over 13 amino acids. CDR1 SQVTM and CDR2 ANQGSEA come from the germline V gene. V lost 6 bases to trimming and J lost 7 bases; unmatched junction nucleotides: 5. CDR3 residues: CSVVGDRGNEQFF. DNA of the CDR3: TGCAGCGTCGTTGGGGACAGGGGGAATGAGCAGTTCTTC.

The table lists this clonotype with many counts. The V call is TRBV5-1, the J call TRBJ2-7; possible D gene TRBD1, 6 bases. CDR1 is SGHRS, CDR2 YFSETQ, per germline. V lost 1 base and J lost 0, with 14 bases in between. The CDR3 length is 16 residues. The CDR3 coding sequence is TGCGCCAGCAGCTTGAGTGGGGCAGGGGTCTCCTACGAGCAGTACTTC. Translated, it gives CASSLSGAGVSYEQYF.

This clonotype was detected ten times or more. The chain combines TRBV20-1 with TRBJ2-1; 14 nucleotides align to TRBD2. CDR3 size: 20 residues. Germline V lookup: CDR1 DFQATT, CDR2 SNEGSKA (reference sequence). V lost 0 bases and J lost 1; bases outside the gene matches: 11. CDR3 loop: CSARDSGGTSGGRSYNEQFF. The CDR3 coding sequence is TGCAGTGCTAGAGATTCCGGTGGGACTAGCGGGGGAAGATCCTACAATGAGCAGTTCTTC.

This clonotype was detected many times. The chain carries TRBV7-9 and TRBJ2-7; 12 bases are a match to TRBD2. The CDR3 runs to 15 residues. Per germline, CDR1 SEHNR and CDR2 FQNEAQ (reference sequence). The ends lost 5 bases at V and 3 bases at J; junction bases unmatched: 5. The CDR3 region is CASSPRTSGNYEQYF. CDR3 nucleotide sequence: TGTGCCAGCAGCCCTAGGACTAGCGGGAACTACGAGCAGTACTTC.

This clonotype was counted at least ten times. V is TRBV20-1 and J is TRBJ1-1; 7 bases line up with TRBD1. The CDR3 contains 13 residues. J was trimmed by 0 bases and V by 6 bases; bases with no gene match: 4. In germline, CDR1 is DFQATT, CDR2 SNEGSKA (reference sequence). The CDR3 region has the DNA TGCAGTGCCACGGGACAGTTGAACACTGAAGCTTTCTTT. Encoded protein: CSATGQLNTEAFF.

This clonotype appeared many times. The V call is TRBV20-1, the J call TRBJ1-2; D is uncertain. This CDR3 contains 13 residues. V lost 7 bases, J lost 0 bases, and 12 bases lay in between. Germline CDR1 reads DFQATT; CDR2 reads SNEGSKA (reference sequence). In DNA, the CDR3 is TGCAGTGTCGAAACGAGTTCTAACTATGGCTACACCTTC. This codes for CSVETSSNYGYTF.

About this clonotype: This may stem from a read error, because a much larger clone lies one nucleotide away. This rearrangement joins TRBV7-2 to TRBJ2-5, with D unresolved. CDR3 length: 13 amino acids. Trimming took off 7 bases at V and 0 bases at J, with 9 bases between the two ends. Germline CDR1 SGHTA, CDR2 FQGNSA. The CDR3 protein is CASNRIYQETQYF. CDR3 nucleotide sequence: TGTGCCAGCAACCGTATCTACCAAGAGACCCAGTACTTC.

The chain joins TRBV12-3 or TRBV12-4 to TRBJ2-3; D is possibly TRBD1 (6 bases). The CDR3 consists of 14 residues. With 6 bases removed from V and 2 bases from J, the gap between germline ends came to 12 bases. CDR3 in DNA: TGTGCCAGCAGCCCGGGACAAGCCACAGATACGCAGTATTTT. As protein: CASSPGQATDTQYF.

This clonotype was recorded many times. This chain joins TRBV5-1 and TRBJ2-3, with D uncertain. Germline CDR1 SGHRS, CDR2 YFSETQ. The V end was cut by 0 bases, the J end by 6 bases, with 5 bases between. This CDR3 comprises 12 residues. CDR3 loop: CASSLAQDTQYF. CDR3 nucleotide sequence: TGCGCCAGCAGCTTGGCGCAGGATACGCAGTATTTT.

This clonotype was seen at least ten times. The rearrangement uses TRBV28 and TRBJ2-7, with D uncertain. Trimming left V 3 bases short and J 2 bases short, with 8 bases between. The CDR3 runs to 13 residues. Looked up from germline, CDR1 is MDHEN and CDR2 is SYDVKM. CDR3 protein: CASSLGSAYEQYF. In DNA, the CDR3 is TGTGCCAGCAGTTTGGGGTCGGCCTACGAGCAGTACTTC.

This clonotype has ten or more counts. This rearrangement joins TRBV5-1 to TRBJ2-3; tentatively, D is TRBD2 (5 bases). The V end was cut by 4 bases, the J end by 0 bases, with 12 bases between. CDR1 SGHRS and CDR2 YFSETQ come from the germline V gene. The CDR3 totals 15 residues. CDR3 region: CASSPRDSSTDTQYF. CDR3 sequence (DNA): TGCGCCAGCAGCCCGAGGGATTCAAGCACAGATACGCAGTATTTT.

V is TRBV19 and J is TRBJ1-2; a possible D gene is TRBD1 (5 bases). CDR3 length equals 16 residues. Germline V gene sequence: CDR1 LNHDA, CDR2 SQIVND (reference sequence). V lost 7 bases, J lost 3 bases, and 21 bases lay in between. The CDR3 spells CASTQFGAGRDYGYTF. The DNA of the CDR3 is TGTGCCAGTACCCAGTTCGGAGCAGGGCGGGACTATGGCTACACCTTC.